These T cell receptor beta chains were read from a single sample in a study of T cell responses to AZD1222 COVID-19 vaccine. The assay was immunoSEQ multiplex PCR, and TCRdb's table has in-frame clones only and misses some. This table holds some 120,000 clones, around 89% found once. This specimen was peripheral blood, taken on day 0 of AZD1222 vaccination. The receptors here all came from an adult in good health. Both conserved end residues are part of each CDR3. The D gene is left open where the match is weak. Clone size is stated in some rows and not others, as once, few, many or a class when expanded.

j_call | v_call | d_call | clone_size | cdr3_aa | cdr3_nt
TRBJ1-2 | TRBV27 | NA | NA | CASSLFVGGRDGGYTF | TGTGCCAGCAGTTTGTTTGTTGGGGGAAGGGACGGTGGCTACACCTTC
TRBJ2-7 | TRBV6-5 | NA | NA | CASSYALTYEQYF | TGTGCCAGCAGTTACGCTTTAACCTACGAGCAGTACTTC
TRBJ2-5 | TRBV5-8 | NA | NA | CASSLKLTMGETQYF | TGTGCCAGCAGCTTAAAACTGACTATGGGAGAGACCCAGTACTTC
TRBJ1-2 | TRBV7-3 | TRBD1 | NA | CASSTRTGDGYTF | TGTGCCAGCAGCACCCGGACAGGGGATGGCTACACCTTC
TRBJ2-7 | TRBV4-3 | NA | NA | CASSQGRGTAYEQYF | TGCGCCAGCAGCCAGGGCCGCGGGACAGCATACGAGCAGTACTTC
TRBJ2-7 | TRBV5-1 | NA | NA | CASSSTREPHEQYF | TGCGCCAGCAGCTCGACTAGGGAGCCCCACGAGCAGTACTTC
TRBJ1-5 | TRBV27 | NA | NA | CASSLFGSQPQHF | TGTGCCAGCAGTTTATTCGGCAGTCAGCCCCAGCATTTT
TRBJ1-5 | TRBV4-2 | NA | NA | CASSLRTSGQPQHF | TGTGCCAGCAGCCTCCGGACCTCGGGGCAGCCCCAGCATTTT
TRBJ2-7 | TRBV29-1 | TRBD2 | NA | CSVGLAGVEQYF | TGCAGCGTTGGACTAGCGGGAGTTGAGCAGTACTTC
TRBJ2-1 | TRBV7-8 | NA | NA | CASSRTITSYNEQFF | TGTGCCAGCAGCCGGACTATTACCTCCTACAATGAGCAGTTCTTC
TRBJ1-2 | TRBV7-2 | NA | NA | CASSLASGQLYGYTF | TGTGCCAGCAGCTTAGCGTCTGGACAGCTCTATGGCTACACCTTC
TRBJ2-1 | TRBV9 | TRBD2 | once | CASSVAISGRRNEQFF | TGTGCCAGCAGCGTAGCCATAAGCGGGAGAAGGAATGAGCAGTTCTTC
TRBJ1-6 | TRBV7-9 | NA | NA | CASSLDPGRSPLHF | TGTGCCAGCAGCTTAGATCCAGGGCGATCACCCCTCCACTTT
TRBJ2-3 | TRBV13 | TRBD2 | NA | CASSLHPSSGGTDTQYF | TGTGCCAGCAGCCTACACCCTTCTAGCGGAGGCACAGATACGCAGTATTTT
TRBJ2-7 | TRBV11-2 | TRBD2 | NA | CASSFTGGPYEQYF | TGTGCCAGCAGCTTTACGGGGGGGCCCTACGAGCAGTACTTC
TRBJ2-5 | TRBV5-4 | NA | NA | CASSLGGGSEETQYF | TGTGCCAGCAGCTTGGGGGGGGGCTCCGAAGAGACCCAGTACTTC
TRBJ2-7 | TRBV24-1 | TRBD1 | NA | CATQEGAGEQYF | TGTGCCACGCAAGAGGGGGCGGGCGAGCAGTACTTC
TRBJ1-5 | TRBV3-1/TRBV3-2 | NA | NA | CASSQDTRVNQPQHF | TGTGCCAGCAGCCAAGATACCAGGGTGAATCAGCCCCAGCATTTT
TRBJ2-1 | TRBV7-9 | TRBD1 | NA | CASSPGTGDWNEQFF | TGTGCCAGCAGCCCGGGGACAGGGGATTGGAATGAGCAGTTCTTC
TRBJ1-4 | TRBV2 | NA | few | CASSETGVRGASEKLFF | TGTGCCAGCAGTGAAACTGGGGTCAGGGGCGCGAGCGAAAAACTGTTTTTT
TRBJ2-1 | TRBV24-1 | NA | NA | CATSDPGSEQFF | TGTGCCACCAGTGATCCGGGTTCTGAGCAGTTCTTC
TRBJ2-2 | TRBV5-1 | NA | NA | CASSLGPGELFF | TGCGCCAGCAGCTTGGGCCCCGGGGAGCTGTTTTTT